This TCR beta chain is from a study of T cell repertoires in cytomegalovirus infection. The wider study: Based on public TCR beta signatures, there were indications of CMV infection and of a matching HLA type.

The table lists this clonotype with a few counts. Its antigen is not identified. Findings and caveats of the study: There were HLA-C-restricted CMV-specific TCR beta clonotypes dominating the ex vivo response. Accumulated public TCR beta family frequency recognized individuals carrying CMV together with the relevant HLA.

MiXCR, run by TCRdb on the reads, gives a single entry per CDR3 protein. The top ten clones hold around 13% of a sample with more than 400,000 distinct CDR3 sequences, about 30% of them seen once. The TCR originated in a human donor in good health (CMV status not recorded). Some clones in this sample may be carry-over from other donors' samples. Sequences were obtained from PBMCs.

The CDR3 sequence is CASSVGQDRGTEAFF. The CDR3 nucleotides are TGTGCCAGCAGCGTTGGTCAGGACAGGGGCACTGAAGCTTTCTTT. The chain links TRBV9 to TRBJ1-1; 9 positions match TRBD1. The trim removed 2 bases at V and 4 bases at J, leaving 6 bases unmatched. The CDR3 is 15 residues long. Looked up from germline, CDR1 is SGDLS and CDR2 is YYNGEE.